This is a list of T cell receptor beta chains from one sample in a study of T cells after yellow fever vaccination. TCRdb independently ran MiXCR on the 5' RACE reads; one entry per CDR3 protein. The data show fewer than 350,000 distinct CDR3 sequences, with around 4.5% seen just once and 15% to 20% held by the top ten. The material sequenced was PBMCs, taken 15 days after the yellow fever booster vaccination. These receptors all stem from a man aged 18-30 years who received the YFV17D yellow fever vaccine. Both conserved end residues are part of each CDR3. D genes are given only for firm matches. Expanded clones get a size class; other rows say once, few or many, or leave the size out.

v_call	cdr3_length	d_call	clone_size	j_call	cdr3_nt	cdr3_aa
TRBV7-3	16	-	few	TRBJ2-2	TGTGCCAGCAGCAAAAGTGGGGTTGGGAACACCGGGGAGCTGTTTTTT	CASSKSGVGNTGELFF
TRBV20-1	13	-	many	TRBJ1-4	TGCAGTGCTAGATCCCCAACAGGGCTTGAACTGTTTTTT	CSARSPTGLELFF
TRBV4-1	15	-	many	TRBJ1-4	TGCGCCAGCAGCCAAGCAGGATCAGGAGATGAAAAACTGTTTTTT	CASSQAGSGDEKLFF
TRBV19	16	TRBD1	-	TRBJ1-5	TGTGCCAGTAGTTTTCCCGGGACAGGCGTCGGGCAGCCCCAGCATTTT	CASSFPGTGVGQPQHF
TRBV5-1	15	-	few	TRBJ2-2	TGCGCCAGCAGCTTGGCCCTAGCCACCACCGGGGAGCTGTTTTTT	CASSLALATTGELFF
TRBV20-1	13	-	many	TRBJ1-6	TGCAGTGTCAACCCAGGGAACGTCTCACCCCTCCACTTT	CSVNPGNVSPLHF
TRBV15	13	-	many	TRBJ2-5	TGTGCCACCAGCAGTTTAGGGGGGGAGACCCAGTACTTC	CATSSLGGETQYF
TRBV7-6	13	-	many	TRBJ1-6	TGTGCCAGCAGCGGGACACTAAATTCACCCCTCCACTTT	CASSGTLNSPLHF
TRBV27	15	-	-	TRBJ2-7	TGTGCCAGCAGTCTCGGGGTGGCCCTTTGGGAAGATCGGTACTTC	CASSLGVALWEDRYF
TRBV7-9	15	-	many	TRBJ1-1	TGTGCCAGCAGCTTAGGAAACCCTGGGGGGATCGAAGCTTTCTTT	CASSLGNPGGIEAFF
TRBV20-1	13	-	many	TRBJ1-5	TGCAGTGCTAATGGGGACCCAAATCAGCCCCAGCATTTT	CSANGDPNQPQHF
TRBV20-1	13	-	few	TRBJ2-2	TGCAGTGCTCCACCGCCGGACACCGGGGAGCTGTTTTTT	CSAPPPDTGELFF
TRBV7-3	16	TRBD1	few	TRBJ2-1	TGTGCCAGCAGTCAGACAGGGGGCCCTGGGATGGATGAGCAGTTCTTC	CASSQTGGPGMDEQFF
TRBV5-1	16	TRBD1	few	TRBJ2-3	TGCGCCAGCAGCGTGTCCGGGACAGAAAACACAGATACGCAGTATTTT	CASSVSGTENTDTQYF
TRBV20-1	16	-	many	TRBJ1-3	TGCAGTGCTAGAAGTATCGGCGCTTTCTCTGGAAACACCATATATTTT	CSARSIGAFSGNTIYF
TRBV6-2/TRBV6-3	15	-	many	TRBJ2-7	TGTGCCAGCAGTTACCTTGGACCGATTTCCTACGAGCAGTACTTC	CASSYLGPISYEQYF
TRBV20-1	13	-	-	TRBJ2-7	TGCAGTGCTAGGACGGGGCGGATCTACGAGCAGTACTTC	CSARTGRIYEQYF
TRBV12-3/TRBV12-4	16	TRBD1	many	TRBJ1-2	TGTGCCAGCACCAGGGGGACGGTGGTGGCTAACTATGGCTACACCTTC	CASTRGTVVANYGYTF
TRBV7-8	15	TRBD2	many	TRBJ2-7	TGTGCCAGCAGCTTGGAAGCGGGGGGCTCCTACGAGCAGTACTTC	CASSLEAGGSYEQYF
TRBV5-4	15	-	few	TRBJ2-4	TGTGCCAGCAGCTTGAGAGGGGATGGGAAAAACATTCAGTACTTC	CASSLRGDGKNIQYF
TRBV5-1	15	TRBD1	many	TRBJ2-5	TGTGCCAGCAGCTCTCGACAGGGGGCCGGTGAGACCCAGTACTTC	CASSSRQGAGETQYF
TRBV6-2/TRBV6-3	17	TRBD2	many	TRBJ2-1	TGTGCCAGCAGTTACACGCCCGGGACTAGCGGACAACACGAGCAGTTCTTC	CASSYTPGTSGQHEQFF
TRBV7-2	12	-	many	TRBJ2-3	TGTGCCAGCAGGCCCCAGTCAGATACGCAGTATTTT	CASRPQSDTQYF
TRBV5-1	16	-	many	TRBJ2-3	TGCGCCAGCAGCTCAGGAGGAATGATGATACAGGATACGCAGTATTTT	CASSSGGMMIQDTQYF
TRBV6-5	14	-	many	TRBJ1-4	TGTGCCAGCAGTTACGGAACAACTAATGAAAAACTGTTTTTT	CASSYGTTNEKLFF
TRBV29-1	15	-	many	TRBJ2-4	TGCAGCGTTGGGGACGGACTGAGGGCCAAAAACATTCAGTACTTC	CSVGDGLRAKNIQYF
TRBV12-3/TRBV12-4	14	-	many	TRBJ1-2	TGTGCCAGCAGTTTCCTCAGGGCGAACTATGGCTACACCTTC	CASSFLRANYGYTF
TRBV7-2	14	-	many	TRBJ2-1	TGTGCCAGCAGCCCCCCGGCCAGGGGAGGTGAGCAGTTCTTC	CASSPPARGGEQFF
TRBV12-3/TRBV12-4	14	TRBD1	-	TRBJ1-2	TGTGCCAGCAGTCATACCGGGACAGCGATTGGCTACACCTTC	CASSHTGTAIGYTF
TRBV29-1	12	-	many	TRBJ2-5	TGCAGCGCACTGACAGATCAAGAGACCCAGTACTTC	CSALTDQETQYF
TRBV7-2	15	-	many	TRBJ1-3	TGTGCCAGCAGCTTAGCTCTAGCCTCTGGAAACACCATATATTTT	CASSLALASGNTIYF
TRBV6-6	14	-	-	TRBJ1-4	TGTGCCAAGTCGATCCGCCCCCGGAATGAAAAACTGTTTTTT	CAKSIRPRNEKLFF
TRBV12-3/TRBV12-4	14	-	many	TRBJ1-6	TGTGCCAGCAGTTTCTCGGGGGCTAATTCACCCCTCCACTTT	CASSFSGANSPLHF
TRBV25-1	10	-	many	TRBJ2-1	TGTGCCAGCAAGCGTGTTGAGCAGTTCTTC	CASKRVEQFF
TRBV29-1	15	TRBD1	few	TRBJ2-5	TGCAGCGTTGAAGATGGACGGGACAGTCGAGAGACCCAGTACTTC	CSVEDGRDSRETQYF
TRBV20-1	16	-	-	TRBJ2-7	TGCAGTGCCCCACCGGTGGGCAGGGGCTCTATCTACGAGCAGTACTTC	CSAPPVGRGSIYEQYF
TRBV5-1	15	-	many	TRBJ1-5	TGCGCCAGCAGCTTGGGGGGAGTTCACAATCAGCCCCAGCATTTT	CASSLGGVHNQPQHF
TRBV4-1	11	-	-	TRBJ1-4	TGCGCCAGCAGCCAATCTGACGGCTTGTTTTTT	CASSQSDGLFF
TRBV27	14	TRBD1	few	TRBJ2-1	TGTGCCAGCCGATCGACAGGGGGAGGAAGGGAGCAGTTCTTC	CASRSTGGGREQFF
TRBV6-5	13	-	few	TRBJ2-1	TGTGCCAGCAGTTACTCCGGACCCATTGGGGAGATCTTC	CASSYSGPIGEIF
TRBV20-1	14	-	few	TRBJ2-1	TGCAGCGGAAAACTAGTATCTTCCTACAATGAGCAGTTCTTC	CSGKLVSSYNEQFF
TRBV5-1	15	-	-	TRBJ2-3	TGCGCCAGCAGCTTGCCGACAGGATGGACAGATACGCAGTATTTT	CASSLPTGWTDTQYF
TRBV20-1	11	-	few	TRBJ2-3	TGCAGTGCCGAGACGGGGGATACGCAGTATTTT	CSAETGDTQYF
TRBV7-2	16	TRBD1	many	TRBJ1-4	TGTGCCAGCAGCTTATCCGCGACAGGGCTGAGGGAAAAACTGTTTTTT	CASSLSATGLREKLFF
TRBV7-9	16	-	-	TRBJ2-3	TGTGCCAGCAGCTTAGCGCGGGGCGGGAGCACAGATACGCAGTATTTT	CASSLARGGSTDTQYF
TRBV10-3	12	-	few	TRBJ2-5	TGTGCCATCCGGGGTCAACAAGAGACCCAGTACTTC	CAIRGQQETQYF
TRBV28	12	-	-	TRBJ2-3	TGTGCCAGCACAGGGGTCACAGATACGCAGTATTTT	CASTGVTDTQYF
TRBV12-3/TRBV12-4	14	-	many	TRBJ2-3	TGTGCCAGCAGTCACAGGGTGGGGACAGATACGCAGTATTTT	CASSHRVGTDTQYF
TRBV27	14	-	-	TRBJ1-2	TGTGCCAGCAGTTTATCCTGGGGGACTGTCGGCTACACCTTC	CASSLSWGTVGYTF
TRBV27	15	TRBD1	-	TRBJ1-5	TGTGCCAGCAGGCGACAGGGGGGTCTCAATCAGCCCCAGCATTTT	CASRRQGGLNQPQHF
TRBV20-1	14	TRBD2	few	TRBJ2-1	TGCAGTGCTAGTATCCGGGGGGGCCTCCATGAGCAGTTCTTC	CSASIRGGLHEQFF
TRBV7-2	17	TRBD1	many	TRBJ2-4	TGTGCCAGCAGCTCTAGGGGGACAGTCAGAGGTCAAAACATTCAGTACTTC	CASSSRGTVRGQNIQYF
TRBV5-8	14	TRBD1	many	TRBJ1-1	TGTGCCAGCTGTAGGACAGGGATGAACACTGAAGCTTTCTTT	CASCRTGMNTEAFF
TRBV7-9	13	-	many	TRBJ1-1	TGTGCCAGCAGCCCCACTCCCGCCACTGAAGCTTTCTTT	CASSPTPATEAFF
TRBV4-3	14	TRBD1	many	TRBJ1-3	TGCGCCAGCAGCCTGGAACAGGGGTCAAACACCATATATTTT	CASSLEQGSNTIYF